A single TCR beta chain is shown here with its context. Its target is not known. One end of the junction does not line up with germline, which may come from a read error. The identical CDR3 is also encoded by other nucleotide sequences in the sample. This sample was taken from a study of metastatic and nonmetastatic thyroid tumors. Background on the study: Malignant and benign thyroid patients had repertoires compared in peripheral blood and tumor or nodule tissue.

Using MiXCR, TCRdb re-called clones from the PCR reads. The sample has roughly 20,000 clones; roughly a quarter are singletons. The CDR3 contains 14 residues. Each patient went into thyroid surgery without having received any treatment. Broader study findings: Patients with malignant thyroid tumors reportedly had significantly higher TCR beta diversity than those with benign nodules, in blood and tumor.

The chain carries TRBV12-3 or TRBV12-4 and TRBJ2-2, with a possible D match to TRBD2 (5 bases). What was sequenced was blood. The sequence derives from a female donor with papillary thyroid cancer or a benign thyroid nodule (not recorded which). Some clones in this sample may be carry-over from other donors' samples. The CDR3 DNA reads as TGTGCCAGCAGTCGCCGGGGTAACACCGGTGAGCTGTTTTTT. As protein: CASSRRGNTGELFF.